These T cell receptor beta chains were read from a single sample in a study of T cells after yellow fever vaccination. TCRdb called the 5' RACE reads again in MiXCR, with one record for every CDR3 protein. The table includes more than 250,000 distinct CDR3 sequences, about 6.6% detected once. The sample was PBMCs, taken 35 to 50 days after the first yellow fever vaccination. Receptor source: a man younger than 30 who received the YFV17D yellow fever vaccine. Each CDR3 is given with its conserved first and last residue. The order of the fields is D gene, V gene, clone size, J gene, CDR3 protein, CDR3 DNA. A D gene is named only where the DNA matches it firmly. The size of a clone is reported for some rows only, either as once, few or many, or as a class for expanded clones.

>TRBD2|TRBV27|.|TRBJ2-5
CASSLGPGLAHQETQYF
TGTGCCAGCAGTTTGGGCCCCGGACTAGCCCACCAAGAGACCCAGTACTTC
>.|TRBV12-3/TRBV12-4|.|TRBJ1-2
CASTNLGVYRYGYTF
TGTGCCAGCACCAACTTGGGGGTCTATAGGTATGGCTACACCTTC
>.|TRBV5-1|.|TRBJ1-1
CASSAGRGGAEAFF
TGCGCCAGCAGCGCGGGACGCGGCGGCGCTGAAGCTTTCTTT
>.|TRBV6-8|.|TRBJ1-3
CASRTSGVSNTIYF
TGTGCCAGCAGGACCTCAGGGGTTTCGAACACCATATATTTT
>TRBD2|TRBV12-3/TRBV12-4|.|TRBJ2-7
CASSYGAGLTYEQYF
TGTGCCAGCAGTTACGGAGCGGGGCTAACCTACGAGCAGTACTTC
>.|TRBV20-1|.|TRBJ1-6
CSARDISTGDNSPLHF
TGCAGTGCTAGAGATATTAGTACAGGCGATAATTCACCCCTCCACTTT
>TRBD2|TRBV7-9|many|TRBJ2-5
CASSQGLAGVQETQYF
TGTGCCAGCAGCCAGGGACTAGCGGGGGTCCAAGAGACCCAGTACTTC
>.|TRBV7-3|many|TRBJ1-2
CASSFLGGYGYTF
TGTGCCAGCAGCTTTCTCGGGGGCTATGGCTACACCTTC
>.|TRBV5-1|few|TRBJ1-4
CASRRGSNEKLFF
TGCGCCAGCAGGCGGGGATCTAATGAAAAACTGTTTTTT
>TRBD1|TRBV20-1|few|TRBJ1-3
CSAPWGTGGSGNTIYF
TGCAGTGCTCCATGGGGGACAGGGGGATCTGGAAACACCATATATTTT
>.|TRBV30|.|TRBJ2-7
CAWSRSSEQYF
TGTGCCTGGAGTCGCTCCAGCGAGCAGTACTTC
>TRBD2|TRBV4-1|few|TRBJ2-7
CASSQDPSGGTYEQYF
TGCGCCAGCAGCCAAGATCCTAGCGGGGGGACCTACGAGCAGTACTTC
>.|TRBV12-3/TRBV12-4|few|TRBJ1-4
CASMTPNEKLFF
TGTGCCAGTATGACCCCTAATGAAAAACTGTTTTTT
>.|TRBV5-1|few|TRBJ1-2
CASSLGSFYGYTF
TGCGCCAGCTCGCTGGGTTCCTTCTATGGCTACACCTTC
>.|TRBV9|few|TRBJ2-2
CASSVLSGTTGELFF
TGTGCCAGCAGCGTTTTGTCAGGGACCACCGGGGAGCTGTTTTTT
>TRBD1|TRBV3-1|.|TRBJ1-1
CASSLGGQGETFF
TGTGCCAGCAGCCTGGGTGGACAGGGTGAAACTTTCTTT
>.|TRBV20-1|few|TRBJ2-5
CSAGRGGATFGTQYF
TGCAGTGCTGGGCGTGGGGGGGCCACGTTCGGGACCCAGTACTTC
>.|TRBV4-1|.|TRBJ2-3
CASSLRQAYTDTQYF
TGCGCCAGCAGCCTGAGACAGGCCTACACAGATACGCAGTATTTT
>TRBD1|TRBV25-1|.|TRBJ2-6
CASSVTGAGANVLTF
TGTGCCAGCAGTGTAACAGGGGCTGGGGCCAACGTCCTGACTTTC
>TRBD1|TRBV7-2|few|TRBJ1-1
CASSWDRVYTEAFF
TGTGCCAGCAGCTGGGACAGGGTGTACACTGAAGCTTTCTTT
>.|TRBV28|many|TRBJ2-5
CASTSISTAEETQYF
TGTGCCAGCACCTCTATCTCTACGGCGGAAGAGACCCAGTACTTC
>.|TRBV23-1|.|TRBJ2-1
CASSQSSHQRYYNEQFF
TGCGCCAGCAGTCAATCGTCTCACCAGAGATACTACAATGAGCAGTTCTTC
>.|TRBV7-9|few|TRBJ2-2
CASSFVSGNTGELFF
TGTGCCAGCAGCTTTGTTTCGGGAAACACCGGGGAGCTGTTTTTT
>.|TRBV7-6|.|TRBJ2-3
CASSQAHWNTQYF
TGTGCCAGCAGCCAGGCACATTGGAATACGCAGTATTTT
>TRBD2|TRBV12-3/TRBV12-4|few|TRBJ2-2
CASSWRGGGTGELFF
TGTGCCAGCAGTTGGCGGGGGGGCGGCACCGGGGAGCTGTTTTTT
>.|TRBV27|few|TRBJ1-2
CASSTLRAGAVNYGYTF
TGTGCCAGCAGTACTTTGCGGGCAGGGGCCGTAAACTATGGCTACACCTTC